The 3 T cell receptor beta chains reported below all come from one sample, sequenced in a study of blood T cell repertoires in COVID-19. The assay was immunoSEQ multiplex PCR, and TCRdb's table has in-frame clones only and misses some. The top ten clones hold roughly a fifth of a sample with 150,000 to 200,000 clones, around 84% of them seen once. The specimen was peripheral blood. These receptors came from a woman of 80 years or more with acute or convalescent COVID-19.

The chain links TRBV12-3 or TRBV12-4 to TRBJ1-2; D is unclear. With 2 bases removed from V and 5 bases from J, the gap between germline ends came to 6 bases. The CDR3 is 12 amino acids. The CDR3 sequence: CASSLQDYGYTF. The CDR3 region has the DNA TGTGCCAGCAGTTTACAGGATTATGGCTACACCTTC.

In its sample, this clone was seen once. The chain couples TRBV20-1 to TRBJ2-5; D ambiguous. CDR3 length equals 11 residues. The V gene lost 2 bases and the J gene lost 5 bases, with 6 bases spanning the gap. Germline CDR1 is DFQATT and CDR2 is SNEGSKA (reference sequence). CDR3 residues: CSARKSETQYF. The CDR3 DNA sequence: TGCAGTGCTAGAAAAAGCGAGACCCAGTACTTC.

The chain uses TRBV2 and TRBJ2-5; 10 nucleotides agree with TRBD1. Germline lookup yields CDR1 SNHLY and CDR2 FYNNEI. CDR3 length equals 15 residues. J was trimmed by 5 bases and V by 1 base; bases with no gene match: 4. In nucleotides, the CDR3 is TGTGCCAGCAGTGAAGGGACAGGGGGATACGAGACCCAGTACTTC. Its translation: CASSEGTGGYETQYF.